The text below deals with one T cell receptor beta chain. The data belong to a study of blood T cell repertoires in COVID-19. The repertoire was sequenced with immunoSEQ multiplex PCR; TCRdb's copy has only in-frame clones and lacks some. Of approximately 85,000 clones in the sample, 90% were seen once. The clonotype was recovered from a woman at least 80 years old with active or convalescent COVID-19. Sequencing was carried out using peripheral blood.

DNA for the CDR3: TGTGCCAGCAGCGCCAAGGGGACTAGCGGATACCTCTCCTACGAGCAGTACTTC. This gives the protein CASSAKGTSGYLSYEQYF. The genes are TRBV7-2 and TRBJ2-7; 11 bases are a match to TRBD2. There are 18 residues in the CDR3. Trimming took 5 bases from V and 0 from J; bases not matched to a gene: 12. CDR1 is SGHTA, CDR2 FQGNSA, per germline.